The present entry profiles one TCR beta chain with its context. TCRdb's table, derived via immunoSEQ multiplex PCR, lists solely in-frame clones and lacks some. Altogether around 200,000 clones are present, roughly 87% being singletons, with the ten largest covering about 6%. This record belongs to a study of blood T cell repertoires in COVID-19. Study context: Spain, Italy and the United States supplied samples that represented acute and convalescent COVID-19. Nucleic acid was either cDNA or gDNA, and it came from T cells, B-cell-depleted T cells, or PBMCs.

Trimming stripped 4 bases from V and 8 bases from J, with 19 bases between. The CDR3 has 14 residues. Germline assignment: CDR1 SGDLS and CDR2 YYNGEE. The genes are TRBV9 and TRBJ2-7, with a possible D match to TRBD1 (6 bases). Material: peripheral blood. The TCR originated in a woman aged 40 to 50 with acute or convalescent COVID-19. The CDR3 DNA follows: TGTGCCAGCAGCAATCGACAGGAAATTACCAAGCAGTACTTC. It specifies CASSNRQEITKQYF.